This T cell receptor (beta chain) was sequenced during a study of CXCR3-negative and CXCR3-positive naive CD8 T cells. 5' RACE that incorporated UMI labels was used to prepare the TRB cDNA libraries. No DNA is given; TCRdb re-called the 5' RACE reads and lists each CDR3 protein once. The ten top clones account for 0.7% to 0.95%, within a sample of about 56,000 distinct CDR3 sequences. As concerns this clonotype: The target antigen is unknown.

Overall study results and limits: Naive cells positive for CXCR3 carried more hydrophobic TRB CDR3s than CXCR3-negative ones. Memory CD8+ cells showed much lower diversity, while both naive subsets were comparably high.

The specimen sequenced was naive CXCR3+ CD8+ T cells from blood. As for subset: CD45RO-CCR7+CD27+CD95- naive CD8+ T cells expressing CXCR3 (TNR3+). This clonotype originated in a human donor in good health. Some clones in this sample may be carry-over from other donors' samples.

CDR3 residues: CASSQDRNRNSEQFF. The chain combines TRBV4-3 with TRBJ2-1. This CDR3 contains 15 residues. The germline CDR1 and CDR2 sequences are LGHNA and YSLEER.